These 20 T cell receptor beta chains were all obtained from the same sample, sequenced in a study of shared clonotypes between healthy human individuals. Naive CD8 cells lacked CD45RO and underwent positive selection for CCR7, leaving out terminally differentiated effector memory CD45RA+ cells. The repertoire was sequenced with immunoSEQ multiplex PCR; TCRdb's copy has only in-frame clones and lacks some. Here the sample spans under 600,000 clones, 95% to 98% being singletons. The sample taken for sequencing was naive CD8+ T cells sorted from blood. These receptors were taken from a man aged 25 to 40 in good health.

The J gene is TRBJ2-2, the V gene TRBV7-8, with 9 bases that match TRBD1. The CDR3 is 15 amino acids. The germline gives CDR1 SGHVS, CDR2 FQNEAQ. V trimming: 4 bases; J trimming: 7 bases; junction bases outside the gene matches: 7. This CDR3 reads CASSYRDRDNGELFF. The CDR3 DNA follows: TGTGCCAGCAGCTACCGGGACAGGGATAACGGGGAGCTGTTTTTT.

This sequence joins TRBV2 and TRBJ2-1; weak D call: TRBD1 (5 bases). This CDR3 is 12 amino acids long. Trimming took off 7 bases at V and 9 bases at J, with 13 bases between the two ends. CDR1 SNHLY and CDR2 FYNNEI come from the germline V gene. CDR3 nucleotide sequence: TGTGCCAGCATACAAGGGGCATCTGAGCAGTTCTTC. Translating it yields CASIQGASEQFF. The full variable domain, its missing parts supplied by reference TRBV2 and TRBJ2-1, is EPEVTQTPSHQVTQMGQEVILRCVPISNHLYFYWYRQILGQKVEFLVSFYNNEISEKSEIFDDQFSVERPDGSNFTLKIRSTKLEDSAMYFCASIQGASEQFFGPGTRLTVL.

The CDR3 protein is CATSRDRGHRELFF. As DNA, the CDR3 is TGTGCCACCAGCAGAGATCGGGGGCACCGGGAGCTGTTTTTT. This sequence joins TRBV15 and TRBJ2-2; either TRBD1 or TRBD2 may supply D (6 bases each). The germline V and J ends were trimmed by 0 bases and 9 bases, with 11 bases remaining between them. The CDR3 runs 14 residues. The germline gives CDR1 LNHNV, CDR2 YYDKDF (reference sequence).

Concerning this clone itself: In the same sample, other DNA sequences code for this CDR3. The chain carries TRBV27 and TRBJ2-7; D uncertain. The CDR3 sequence is 13 residues long. The germline V gene has CDR1 MNHEY and CDR2 SMNVEV (reference sequence). The V gene lost 5 bases and the J gene lost 3 bases, with 11 bases spanning the gap. CDR3 sequence (DNA): TGTGCCAGCAGTAGGACGGCTCTCTACGAGCAGTACTTC. It yields the protein CASSRTALYEQYF.

The chain links TRBV5-1 to TRBJ1-2; D is unresolved. Germline values: CDR1 SGHRS, CDR2 YFSETQ. V was clipped by 0 bases and J by 8 bases, with 11 bases between them. The CDR3 spans 13 residues. The CDR3: CASSLARVDGYTF. CDR3 in DNA: TGCGCCAGCAGCTTGGCTAGGGTTGACGGCTACACCTTC.

This clone occurred a few times. The chain uses TRBV6-1 and TRBJ1-5, with a tentative D call TRBD1 (5 bases). The germline V gene encodes CDR1 MNHNS and CDR2 SASEGT. The ends were cut back, 0 bases at V and 4 bases at J, with 10 bases in the middle. CDR3 length equals 15 residues. CDR3 DNA sequence: TGTGCCAGCAGTGAAGCGCTTGCAGGGAATCAGCCCCAGCATTTT. Encoded protein: CASSEALAGNQPQHF.

This chain links TRBV7-9 with TRBJ2-7; D call uncertain. The CDR3 has 13 residues. Germline CDR1 is SEHNR and CDR2 is FQNEAQ (reference sequence). V was clipped by 3 bases and J by 4 bases, with 10 bases between them. CDR3 DNA sequence: TGTGCCAGCAGCTTTTCTTCCCTTTACGAGCAGTACTTC. Translation: CASSFSSLYEQYF.

This chain links TRBV5-6 with TRBJ2-7; D remains ambiguous. This CDR3 contains 15 residues. Germline CDR1 SGHDT, CDR2 YYEEEE. V gave up 0 bases and J gave up 3 bases, with 13 bases separating them. CDR3 nucleotide sequence: TGTGCCAGCAGCTTGGGAAGGCCAGGCCGCTACGAGCAGTACTTC. The encoded protein is CASSLGRPGRYEQYF. The full variable domain, in which reference TRBV5-6 and TRBJ2-7 provide the parts outside the CDR3, is DAGVTQSPTHLIKTRGQQVTLRCSPKSGHDTVSWYQQALGQGPQFIFQYYEEEERQRGNFPDRFSGHQFPNYSSELNVNALLLGDSALYLCASSLGRPGRYEQYFGPGTRLTVT.

The chain is built from TRBV27 and TRBJ1-4; 9 bases match TRBD1. Germline values: CDR1 MNHEY, CDR2 SMNVEV (reference sequence). The CDR3 length is 14 residues. With V trimmed by 4 bases and J by 7 bases, 4 bases remained unmatched. The CDR3 bases are TGTGCCAGCAGTTCGGGACAGGGTGGTGAAAAACTGTTTTTT. Encoded protein: CASSSGQGGEKLFF.

The V call is TRBV27, the J call TRBJ2-7, with D perhaps TRBD2 (5 bases). V was trimmed by 7 bases and J by 4 bases, leaving 11 bases between them. CDR3 size: 12 residues. From germline, CDR1 is MNHEY and CDR2 SMNVEV (reference sequence). The CDR3 protein is CASKHRGYEQYF. CDR3 coding DNA: TGTGCCAGCAAGCATAGAGGGTACGAGCAGTACTTC.

This chain links TRBV30 with TRBJ1-1; D might be TRBD1 (6 bases). V lost 5 bases to trimming and J lost 0 bases, with 13 bases between them. The germline CDR1 and CDR2 sequences are GTSNPN and SVGIG (reference sequence). This CDR3 comprises 14 residues. Here the CDR3 DNA reads TGTGCCTGGGCTTTGGGACACATGAACACTGAAGCTTTCTTT. It encodes CAWALGHMNTEAFF.

The rearrangement links TRBV28 to TRBJ2-1; tentative D call: TRBD1 (6 bases). The CDR3 covers 16 residues. Trimming left V 1 base short and J 5 bases short, with 15 bases between. The germline V gene encodes CDR1 MDHEN and CDR2 SYDVKM. DNA for the CDR3: TGTGCCAGCAGTTTATCGCCGGGTGCAGGGGACAATGAGCAGTTCTTC. It yields the protein CASSLSPGAGDNEQFF.

The gene calls are TRBV7-8 and TRBJ2-3; 7 positions agree with TRBD2. The CDR3 covers 15 residues. Germline V CDR1 and CDR2: SGHVS, FQNEAQ. The CDR3 loop is CASYPGRSRTDTQYF. Here the CDR3 DNA reads TGTGCGAGTTATCCCGGGAGGTCCCGCACAGATACGCAGTATTTT.

The chain combines TRBV6-5 with TRBJ2-7; D not resolved. The CDR3 is made up of 16 amino acids. V was trimmed by 2 bases and J by 0 bases, leaving 14 bases between them. Per the germline V gene, CDR1 is MNHEY and CDR2 is SVGAGI. The CDR3 sequence is CASSYLRSSSSYEQYF. CDR3 coding DNA: TGTGCCAGCAGTTACCTTCGGTCTTCCAGCTCCTACGAGCAGTACTTC.

The chain couples TRBV6-5 to TRBJ1-1; D unclear. CDR3 size: 14 residues. Germline CDR1 MNHEY, CDR2 SVGAGI. Trimming left V 8 bases short and J 2 bases short, with 15 bases between. In DNA form, the CDR3 reads TGTGCCAGCCGACTCACGGTGGGCAACACTGAAGCTTTCTTT. Translation: CASRLTVGNTEAFF.

The CDR3 DNA is TGTGCCAGCAGTGTAGGGACAGCTAACACCGGGGAGCTGTTTTTT. It translates to CASSVGTANTGELFF. This chain joins TRBV11-2 and TRBJ2-2, with 7 bases matching TRBD1. The junction had 6 bases not matched to a gene; V was cut back by 6 bases and J by 2 bases. The CDR3 loop spans 15 amino acids. Looked up from germline, CDR1 is SGHAT and CDR2 is FQNNGV.

The J gene is TRBJ2-5, the V gene TRBV5-4; D not certain. Trimming shortened V by 2 bases and J by 4 bases, and 12 bases separated the two germline ends. Per the germline V gene, CDR1 is SGHNT and CDR2 is YYREEE (reference sequence). The CDR3 runs 14 residues. CDR3 sequence reads: CASSFIVGPETQYF. The CDR3 bases are TGTGCCAGCAGCTTTATAGTTGGTCCAGAGACCCAGTACTTC. The full variable domain, in which reference TRBV5-4 and TRBJ2-5 provide the parts outside the CDR3, is ETGVTQSPTHLIKTRGQQVTLRCSSQSGHNTVSWYQQALGQGPQFIFQYYREEENGRGNFPPRFSGLQFPNYSSELNVNALELDDSALYLCASSFIVGPETQYFGPGTRLLVL.

The chain links TRBV9 to TRBJ2-1; D not certain. Trimming shortened V by 4 bases and J by 4 bases, and 9 bases separated the two germline ends. CDR1 is SGDLS, CDR2 YYNGEE, per germline. The CDR3 sequence is 13 residues long. Here the CDR3 DNA reads TGTGCCAGCAGCCCCTTAACGTACAATGAGCAGTTCTTC. It encodes CASSPLTYNEQFF.

The rearrangement joins TRBV29-1 to TRBJ1-2, with a tentative D call TRBD1 (5 bases). The CDR3 contains 13 residues. V lost 3 bases to trimming and J lost 3 bases, with 11 bases between them. CDR1 is SQVTM, CDR2 ANQGSEA, per germline. The CDR3, as DNA: TGCAGCGTTGACGAGACGGGGGACTATGGCTACACCTTC. This translates into CSVDETGDYGYTF. The full variable domain, its missing parts supplied by reference TRBV29-1 and TRBJ1-2, is SAVISQKPSRDICQRGTSLTIQCQVDSQVTMMFWYRQQPGQSLTLIATANQGSEATYESGFVIDKFPISRPNLTFSTLTVSNMSPEDSSIYLCSVDETGDYGYTFGSGTRLTVV.

J is TRBJ2-3 and V is TRBV30, with D possibly being TRBD2 (5 bases). CDR3 length: 12 amino acids. The germline V and J ends were trimmed by 7 bases and 3 bases, with 11 bases remaining between them. The germline V gene encodes CDR1 GTSNPN and CDR2 SVGIG (reference sequence). CDR3 nucleotide sequence: TGTGCCTCTTACACTAGAACAGATACGCAGTATTTT. Amino acid sequence: CASYTRTDTQYF.